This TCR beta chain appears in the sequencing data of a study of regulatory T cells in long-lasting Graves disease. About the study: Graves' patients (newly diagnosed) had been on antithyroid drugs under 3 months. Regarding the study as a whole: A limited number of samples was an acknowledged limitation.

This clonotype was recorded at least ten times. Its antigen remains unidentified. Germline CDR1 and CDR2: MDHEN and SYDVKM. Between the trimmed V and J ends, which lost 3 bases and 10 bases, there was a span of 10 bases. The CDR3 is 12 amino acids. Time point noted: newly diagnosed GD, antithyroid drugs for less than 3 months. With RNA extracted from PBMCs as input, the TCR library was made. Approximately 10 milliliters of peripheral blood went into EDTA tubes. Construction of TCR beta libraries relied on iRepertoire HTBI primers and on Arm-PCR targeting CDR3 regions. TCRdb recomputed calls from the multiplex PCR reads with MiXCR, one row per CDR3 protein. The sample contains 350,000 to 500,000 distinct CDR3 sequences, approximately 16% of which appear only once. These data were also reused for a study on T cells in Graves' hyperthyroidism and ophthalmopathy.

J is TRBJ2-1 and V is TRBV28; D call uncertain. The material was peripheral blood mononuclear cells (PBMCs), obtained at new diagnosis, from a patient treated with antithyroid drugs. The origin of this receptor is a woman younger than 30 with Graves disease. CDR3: CASSLARFEQFF. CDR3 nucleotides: TGTGCCAGCAGTTTGGCGCGGTTCGAGCAGTTCTTC.